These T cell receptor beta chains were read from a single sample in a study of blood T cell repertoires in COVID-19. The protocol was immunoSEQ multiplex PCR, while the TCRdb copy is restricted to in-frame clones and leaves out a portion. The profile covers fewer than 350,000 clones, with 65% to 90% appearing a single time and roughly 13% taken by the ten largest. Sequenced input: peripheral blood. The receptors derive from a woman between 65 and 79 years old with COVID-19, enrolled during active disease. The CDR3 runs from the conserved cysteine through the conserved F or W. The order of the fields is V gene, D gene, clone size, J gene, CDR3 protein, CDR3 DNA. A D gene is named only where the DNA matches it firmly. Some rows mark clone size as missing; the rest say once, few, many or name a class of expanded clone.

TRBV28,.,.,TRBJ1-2,CASSRETVGGYGYTF,TGTGCCAGCAGTCGGGAGACGGTCGGAGGGTATGGCTACACCTTC
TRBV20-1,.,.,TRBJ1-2,CSARLDYGYTF,TGCAGTGCTAGACTTGACTATGGCTACACCTTC
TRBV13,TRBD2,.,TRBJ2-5,CASSPGLAGEGEETQYF,TGTGCCAGCAGCCCGGGACTAGCGGGGGAAGGGGAAGAGACCCAGTACTTC
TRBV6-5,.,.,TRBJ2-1,CASSFLGVGGGNEQFF,TGTGCCAGCAGTTTCCTCGGGGTCGGGGGTGGCAATGAGCAGTTCTTC
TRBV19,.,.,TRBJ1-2,CASSIRWEEGGYTF,TGTGCCAGTAGTATAAGGTGGGAAGAGGGCGGCTACACCTTC
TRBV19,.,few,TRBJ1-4,CASSIEGKIGEKLFF,TGTGCCAGTAGTATCGAGGGCAAGATCGGGGAAAAACTGTTTTTT
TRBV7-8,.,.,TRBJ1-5,CASSRPGPSPQHF,TGTGCCAGCAGCCGCCCTGGCCCTTCGCCCCAGCATTTT
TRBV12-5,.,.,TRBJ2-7,CASGWRDEQYF,TGTGCTAGTGGTTGGAGAGACGAGCAGTACTTC
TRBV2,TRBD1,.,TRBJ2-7,CASSARDRPYEQYF,TGTGCCAGCAGTGCCCGGGACAGGCCTTACGAGCAGTACTTC
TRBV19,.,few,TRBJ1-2,CASSKTGDPNYGYTF,TGTGCCAGTAGTAAAACGGGTGACCCCAACTATGGCTACACCTTC
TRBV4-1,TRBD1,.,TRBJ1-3,CASTPAPGQGFTIYF,TGCGCCAGCACCCCTGCCCCGGGACAGGGATTCACCATATATTTT
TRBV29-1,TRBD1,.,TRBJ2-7,CSVDGTGGIYEQYF,TGCAGCGTTGACGGGACAGGGGGGATTTACGAGCAGTACTTC
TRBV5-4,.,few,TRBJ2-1,CASTQKRGTNNEQFF,TGTGCCAGCACCCAAAAGAGGGGGACGAACAATGAGCAGTTCTTC
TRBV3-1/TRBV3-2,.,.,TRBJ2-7,CASSPSRDSYEQYF,TGTGCCAGCAGCCCCTCTCGGGATTCCTACGAGCAGTACTTC
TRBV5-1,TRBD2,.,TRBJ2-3,CASSLGFGAGGPTDTQYF,TGCGCCAGCAGCTTGGGTTTTGGAGCGGGGGGCCCCACAGATACGCAGTATTTT
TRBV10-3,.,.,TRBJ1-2,CAISEPTGTEFDGYTF,TGTGCCATCAGTGAGCCAACAGGGACCGAGTTTGATGGCTACACCTTC
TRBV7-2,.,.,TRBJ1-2,CASSLAQGIGYTF,TGTGCCAGCAGCTTGGCCCAGGGAATTGGCTACACCTTC
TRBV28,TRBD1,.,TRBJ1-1,CASSLDRGANTEAFF,TGTGCCAGCAGTTTGGACAGGGGCGCAAACACTGAAGCTTTCTTT
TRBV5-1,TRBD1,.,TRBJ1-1,CASSLQGGTEAFF,TGCGCCAGCAGCCTACAGGGGGGCACTGAAGCTTTCTTT
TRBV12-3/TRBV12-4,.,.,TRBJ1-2,CASSLPGGYGYTF,TGTGCCAGCAGTTTACCGGGGGGCTATGGCTACACCTTC
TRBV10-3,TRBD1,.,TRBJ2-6,CAISGWTGSGANVLTF,TGTGCCATCAGTGGCTGGACAGGGTCTGGGGCCAACGTCCTGACTTTC
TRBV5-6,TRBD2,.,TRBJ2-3,CASSPASGGAWTDTQYF,TGTGCCAGCAGCCCAGCTAGCGGGGGGGCGTGGACAGATACGCAGTATTTT
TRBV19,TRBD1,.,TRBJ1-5,CASSIRGTGMLGSNQPQHF,TGTGCCAGTAGTATAAGAGGGACAGGGATGCTAGGAAGCAATCAGCCCCAGCATTTT
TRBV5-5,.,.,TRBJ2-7,CASSRDSTSNEQYF,TGTGCCAGCAGCCGGGACTCCACGTCGAACGAGCAGTACTTC
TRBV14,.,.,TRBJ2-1,CASSPSLNRASEQFF,TGTGCCAGCAGCCCCTCCTTAAACAGGGCTAGTGAGCAGTTCTTC
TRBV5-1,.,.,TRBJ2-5,CASSLTSQETQYF,TGCGCCAGCAGCTTGACCAGCCAAGAGACCCAGTACTTC
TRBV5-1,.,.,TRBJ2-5,CASSLDRGGETQYF,TGCGCCAGCAGCTTGGATCGAGGGGGAGAGACCCAGTACTTC
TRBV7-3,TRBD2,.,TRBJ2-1,CASSFSGGSYNEQFF,TGTGCCAGCAGCTTCAGCGGGGGGTCCTACAATGAGCAGTTCTTC
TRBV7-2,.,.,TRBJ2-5,CASSFPGVQETQYF,TGTGCCAGCAGCTTCCCGGGAGTCCAAGAGACCCAGTACTTC
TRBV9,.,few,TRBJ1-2,CASSVNPSGDYGYTF,TGTGCCAGCAGCGTAAATCCCTCAGGGGACTATGGCTACACCTTC
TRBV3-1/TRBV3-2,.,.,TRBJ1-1,CASSRTDQTEAFF,TGTGCCAGCAGCAGGACAGACCAGACTGAAGCTTTCTTT
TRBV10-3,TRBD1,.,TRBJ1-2,CASSDRAIYGYTF,TGTGCCAGCTCGGACAGGGCTATCTATGGCTACACCTTC
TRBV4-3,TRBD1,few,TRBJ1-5,CASSQEWTGLVPQHF,TGCGCCAGCAGCCAAGAGTGGACAGGCCTAGTGCCCCAGCATTTT
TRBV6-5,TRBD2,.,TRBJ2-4,CASFPGGAFDIQYF,TGTGCCAGCTTCCCCGGGGGGGCGTTCGACATTCAGTACTTC
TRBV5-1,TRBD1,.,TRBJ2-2,CASSFGQGTGELFF,TGCGCCAGCAGCTTCGGACAGGGAACCGGGGAGCTGTTTTTT
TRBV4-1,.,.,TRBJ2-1,CASSQESSDEQFF,TGCGCCAGCAGCCAAGAATCGTCAGATGAGCAGTTCTTC
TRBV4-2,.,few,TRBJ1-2,CASSQEGREHGYTF,TGTGCCAGCAGCCAAGAGGGGAGGGAGCATGGCTACACCTTC
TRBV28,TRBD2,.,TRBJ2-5,CASSLFRTSARETQYF,TGTGCCAGCAGTTTATTTAGGACTAGCGCTCGGGAGACCCAGTACTTC
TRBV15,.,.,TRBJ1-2,CANQPSGYGYTF,TGTGCCAACCAGCCGTCAGGCTATGGCTACACCTTC
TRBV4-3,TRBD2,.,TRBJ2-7,CASSQASSGGVYEQYF,TGCGCCAGCAGCCAAGCCTCTAGCGGGGGGGTCTACGAGCAGTACTTC
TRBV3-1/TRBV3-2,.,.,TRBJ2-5,CASSQDSRARETQYF,TGTGCCAGCAGCCAAGATTCCAGGGCGCGGGAGACCCAGTACTTC
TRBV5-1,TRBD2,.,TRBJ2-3,CASLAGGSTDTQYF,TGCGCCAGCCTAGCGGGGGGTAGCACAGATACGCAGTATTTT
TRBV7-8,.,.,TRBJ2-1,CASSPAKGSSYNEQFF,TGTGCCAGCAGCCCCGCCAAAGGGAGCTCCTACAATGAGCAGTTCTTC
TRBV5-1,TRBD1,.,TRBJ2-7,CASSDRDRGAYEQYF,TGCGCCAGCAGCGACCGGGACAGGGGGGCCTACGAGCAGTACTTC
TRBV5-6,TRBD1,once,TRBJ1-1,CASSLQPTGYEAFF,TGTGCCAGCAGCCTCCAGCCGACAGGGTATGAAGCTTTCTTT
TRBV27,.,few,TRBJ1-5,CATGGTQPQHF,TGTGCCACGGGAGGGACCCAGCCCCAGCATTTT
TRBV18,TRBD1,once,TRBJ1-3,CASSLTGNGNTIYF,TGTGCCAGCTCGCTGACAGGGAATGGAAACACCATATATTTT
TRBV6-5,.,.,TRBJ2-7,CASKGLSYEQYF,TGTGCCAGTAAGGGACTCTCCTACGAGCAGTACTTC
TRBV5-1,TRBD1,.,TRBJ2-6,CASSFPGQGAPGANVLTF,TGCGCCAGCAGCTTTCCGGGACAGGGGGCACCCGGGGCCAACGTCCTGACTTTC
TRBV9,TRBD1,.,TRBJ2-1,CASSKRTGKDDEQFF,TGTGCCAGCAGCAAGAGGACAGGGAAGGACGATGAGCAGTTCTTC
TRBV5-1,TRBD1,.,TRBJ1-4,CASSPLGQGANEKLFF,TGCGCCAGCAGCCCCTTAGGACAGGGCGCTAATGAAAAACTGTTTTTT
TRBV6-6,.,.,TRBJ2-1,CASSYNKWEQFF,TGTGCCAGCAGTTATAACAAGTGGGAGCAGTTCTTC